This T cell receptor (beta chain) is from a study of response to subunit inactivated influenza vaccine. Findings of the study overall: The authors suggested that every seasonal influenza vaccination recruits few new T cells.

This CDR3 contains 14 residues. Germline V gene sequence: CDR1 SGHTA, CDR2 FQGTGA. J lost 6 bases, V lost 5 bases, and 2 bases had no gene match. MiXCR, run by TCRdb on the RT-PCR reads, gives a single entry per CDR3 protein. This table holds 530,000 or so distinct CDR3 sequences, about 25% found once. Points on this clonotype: Its specificity is unknown.

Sequencing used CD4+ T cells sorted from PBMCs, obtained 4 to 6 days after vaccination. The chain uses TRBV7-3 and TRBJ2-3; TRBD2 aligns across 13 bases. The TCR comes from a middle-aged man who received an inactivated influenza vaccine. The CDR3 here is CASSEGLAGDTQYF. In nucleotides, the CDR3 is TGTGCCAGCAGCGAGGGACTAGCGGGGGATACGCAGTATTTT.